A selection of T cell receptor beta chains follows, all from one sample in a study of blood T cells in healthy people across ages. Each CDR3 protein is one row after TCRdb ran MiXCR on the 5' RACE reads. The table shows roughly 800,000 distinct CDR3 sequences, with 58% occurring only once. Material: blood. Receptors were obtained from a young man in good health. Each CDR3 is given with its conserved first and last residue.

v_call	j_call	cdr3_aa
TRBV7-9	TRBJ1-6	CASSRTGNNSPLHF
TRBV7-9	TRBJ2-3	CASSLGTQPDTQYF
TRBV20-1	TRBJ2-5	CSALGPSGEETQYF
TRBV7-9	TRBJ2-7	CASSPPGQVSYEQYF
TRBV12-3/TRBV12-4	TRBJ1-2	CASSSRTHYTF
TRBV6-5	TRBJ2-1	CASGVRNSYNEQFF
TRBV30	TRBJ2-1	CAWTPGQLYEQFF
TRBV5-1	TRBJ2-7	CASSLSVRAGEGEQYF
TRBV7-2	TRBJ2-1	CASSLSSGVNEQFF
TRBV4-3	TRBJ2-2	CASSQLGDRGELFF
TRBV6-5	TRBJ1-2	CASSYAYRGLTYGYTF
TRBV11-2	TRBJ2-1	CASSLVAGIYNEQFF
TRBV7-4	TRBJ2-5	CASSTHQGRETQYF
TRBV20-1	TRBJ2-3	CSARAPKGHTDTQYF
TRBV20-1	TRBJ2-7	CSARTAVSYEQYF
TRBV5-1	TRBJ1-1	CASRREGAASEAFF
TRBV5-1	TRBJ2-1	CASSSRRKSYNEQFF
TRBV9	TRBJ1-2	CASSADYLNYGYTF
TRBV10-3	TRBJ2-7	CAIGGLDVYEQYF
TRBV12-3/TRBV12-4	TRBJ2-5	CASSLGSVETQYF
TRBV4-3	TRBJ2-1	CASSQARAWEQFF
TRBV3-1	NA	CASSQGTGLKETQYF
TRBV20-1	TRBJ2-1	CSAPPGASSNEQFF
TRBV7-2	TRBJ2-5	CASAGLAGGAETQYF
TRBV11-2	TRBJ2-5	CASSRTLRPQSGTQYF
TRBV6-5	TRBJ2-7	CASSSPRLGRGYEQYF
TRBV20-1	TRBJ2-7	CSARVGSRGAIYEQYF
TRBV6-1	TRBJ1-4	CASSTRRGGLNEKLFF
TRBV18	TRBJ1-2	CASSPSRRIGYGYTF